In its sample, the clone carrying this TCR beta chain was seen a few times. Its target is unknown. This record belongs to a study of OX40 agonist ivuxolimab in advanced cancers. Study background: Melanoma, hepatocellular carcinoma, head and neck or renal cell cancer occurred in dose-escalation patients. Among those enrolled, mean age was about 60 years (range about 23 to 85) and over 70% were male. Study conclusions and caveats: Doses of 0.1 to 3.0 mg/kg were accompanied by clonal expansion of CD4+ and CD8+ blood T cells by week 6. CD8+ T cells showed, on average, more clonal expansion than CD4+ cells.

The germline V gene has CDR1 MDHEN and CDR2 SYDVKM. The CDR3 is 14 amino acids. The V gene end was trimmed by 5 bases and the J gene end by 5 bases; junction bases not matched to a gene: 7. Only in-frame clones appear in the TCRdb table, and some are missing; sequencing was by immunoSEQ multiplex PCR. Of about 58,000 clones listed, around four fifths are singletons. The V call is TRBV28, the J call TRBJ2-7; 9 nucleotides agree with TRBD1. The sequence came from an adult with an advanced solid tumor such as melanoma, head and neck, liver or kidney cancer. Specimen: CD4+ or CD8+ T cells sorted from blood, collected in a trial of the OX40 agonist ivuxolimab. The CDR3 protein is CASSKGGQGHEQYF. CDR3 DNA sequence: TGTGCCAGCAGTAAGGGGGGACAGGGCCACGAGCAGTACTTC. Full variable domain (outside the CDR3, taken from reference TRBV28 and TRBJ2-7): DVKVTQSSRYLVKRTGEKVFLECVQDMDHENMFWYRQDPGLGLRLIYFSYDVKMKEKGDIPEGYSVSREKKERFSLILESASTNQTSMYLCASSKGGQGHEQYFGPGTRLTVT.